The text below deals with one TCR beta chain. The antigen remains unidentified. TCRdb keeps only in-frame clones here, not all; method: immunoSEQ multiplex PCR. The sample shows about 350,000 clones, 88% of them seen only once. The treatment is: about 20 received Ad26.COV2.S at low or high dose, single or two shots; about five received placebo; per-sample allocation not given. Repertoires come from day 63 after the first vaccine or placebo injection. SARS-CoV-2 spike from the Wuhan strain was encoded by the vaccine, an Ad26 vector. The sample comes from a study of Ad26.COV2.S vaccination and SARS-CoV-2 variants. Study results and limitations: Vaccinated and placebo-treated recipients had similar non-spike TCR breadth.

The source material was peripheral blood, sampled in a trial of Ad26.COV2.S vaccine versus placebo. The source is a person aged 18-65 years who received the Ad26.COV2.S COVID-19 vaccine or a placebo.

In nucleotides, the CDR3 is TGTGCCAGCTCACCAGAAGGTGCGGACGCCTATGGCTACACCTTC. Translation gives CASSPEGADAYGYTF. This chain joins TRBV18 and TRBJ1-2; D call uncertain. The CDR3 runs to 15 residues. Germline CDR1 is KGHSH and CDR2 is LQKENI. Trimming cost V 2 bases and J 4 bases, with 14 bases left between them.